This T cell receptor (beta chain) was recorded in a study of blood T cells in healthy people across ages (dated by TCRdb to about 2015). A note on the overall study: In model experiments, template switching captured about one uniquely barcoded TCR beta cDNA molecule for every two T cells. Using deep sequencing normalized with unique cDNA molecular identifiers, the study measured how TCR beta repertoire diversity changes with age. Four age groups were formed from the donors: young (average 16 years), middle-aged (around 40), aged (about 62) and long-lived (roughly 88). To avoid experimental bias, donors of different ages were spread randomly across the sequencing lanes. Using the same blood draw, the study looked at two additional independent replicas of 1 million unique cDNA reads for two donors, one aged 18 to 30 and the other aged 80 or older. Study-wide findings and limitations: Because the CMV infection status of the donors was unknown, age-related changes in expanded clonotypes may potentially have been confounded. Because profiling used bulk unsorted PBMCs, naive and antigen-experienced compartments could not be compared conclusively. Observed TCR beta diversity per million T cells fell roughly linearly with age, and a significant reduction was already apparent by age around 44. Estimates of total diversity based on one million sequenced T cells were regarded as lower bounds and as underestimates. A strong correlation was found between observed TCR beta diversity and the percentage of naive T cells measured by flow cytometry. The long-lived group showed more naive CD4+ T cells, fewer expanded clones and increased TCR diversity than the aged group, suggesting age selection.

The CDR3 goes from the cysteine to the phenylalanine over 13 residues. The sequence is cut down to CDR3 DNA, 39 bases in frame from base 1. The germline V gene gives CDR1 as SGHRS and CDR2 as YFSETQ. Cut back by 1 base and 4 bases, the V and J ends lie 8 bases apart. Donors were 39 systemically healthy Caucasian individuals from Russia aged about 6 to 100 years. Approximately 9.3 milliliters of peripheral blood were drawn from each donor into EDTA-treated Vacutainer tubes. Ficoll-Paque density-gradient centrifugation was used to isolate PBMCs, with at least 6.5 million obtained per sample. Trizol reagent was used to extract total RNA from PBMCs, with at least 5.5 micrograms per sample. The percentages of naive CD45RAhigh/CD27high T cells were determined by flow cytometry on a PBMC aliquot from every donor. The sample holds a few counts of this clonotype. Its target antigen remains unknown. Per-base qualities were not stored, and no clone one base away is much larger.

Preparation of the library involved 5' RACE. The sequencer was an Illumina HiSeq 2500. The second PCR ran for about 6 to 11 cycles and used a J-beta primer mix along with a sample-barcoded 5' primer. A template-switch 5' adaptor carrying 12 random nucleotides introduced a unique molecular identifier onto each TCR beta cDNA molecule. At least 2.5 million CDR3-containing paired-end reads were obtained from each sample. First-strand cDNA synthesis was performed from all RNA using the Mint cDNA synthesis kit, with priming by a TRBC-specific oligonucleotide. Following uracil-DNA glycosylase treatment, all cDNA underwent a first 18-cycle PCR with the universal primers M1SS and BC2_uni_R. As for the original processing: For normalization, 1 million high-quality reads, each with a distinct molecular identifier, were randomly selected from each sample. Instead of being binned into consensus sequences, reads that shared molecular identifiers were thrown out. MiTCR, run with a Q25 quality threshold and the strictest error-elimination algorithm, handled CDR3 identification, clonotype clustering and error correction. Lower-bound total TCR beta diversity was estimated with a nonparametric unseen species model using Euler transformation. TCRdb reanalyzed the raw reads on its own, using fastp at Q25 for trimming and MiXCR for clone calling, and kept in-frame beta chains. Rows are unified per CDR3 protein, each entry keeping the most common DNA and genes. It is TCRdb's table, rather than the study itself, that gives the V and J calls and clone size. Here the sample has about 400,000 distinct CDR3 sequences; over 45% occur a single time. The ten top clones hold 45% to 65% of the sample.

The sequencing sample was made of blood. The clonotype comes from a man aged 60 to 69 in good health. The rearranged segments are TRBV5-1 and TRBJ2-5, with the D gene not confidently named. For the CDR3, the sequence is CASSLYGGETQYF. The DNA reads TGCGCCAGCAGCTTGTACGGTGGAGAGACCCAGTACTTC.